The entry that follows covers one T cell receptor (beta chain) sequence. Germline is not matched at one junction end, which may reflect a read error. The assay was immunoSEQ multiplex PCR, and TCRdb's table has in-frame clones only and misses some. This table holds more than 35,000 clones, 77% found once. The sample comes from a study of preoperative IRX-2 immunotherapy in early breast cancer. Germline V gene data show CDR1 as MNHGY and CDR2 as SAAAGT. This CDR3 is 12 amino acids long. The treatment: preoperative locoregional IRX-2 cytokine immunotherapy. This phase Ib study tested locoregional IRX-2 cytokine immunotherapy given before surgery.

The receptor was derived from a human donor with breast cancer. The source material was tumor tissue, sampled after IRX-2 immunotherapy. V and J are TRBV6-8 and TRBJ2-7; no clear D. CDR3 nucleotide sequence: TGTGCCATCAGTCAGCGAAGTTACGAGCAGTACTTC. Residues: CAISQRSYEQYF.